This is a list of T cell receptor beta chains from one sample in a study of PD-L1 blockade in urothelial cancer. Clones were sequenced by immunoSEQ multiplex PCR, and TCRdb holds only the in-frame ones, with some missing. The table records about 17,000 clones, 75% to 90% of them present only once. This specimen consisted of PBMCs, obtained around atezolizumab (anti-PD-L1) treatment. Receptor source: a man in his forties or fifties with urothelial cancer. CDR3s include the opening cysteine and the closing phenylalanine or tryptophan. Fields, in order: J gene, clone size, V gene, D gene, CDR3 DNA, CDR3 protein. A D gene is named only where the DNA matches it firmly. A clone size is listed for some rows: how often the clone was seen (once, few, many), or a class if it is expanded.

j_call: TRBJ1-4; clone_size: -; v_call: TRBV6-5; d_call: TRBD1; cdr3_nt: TGTGCCAGCAGCGACAGGGGGACTTATGAAAAACTGTTTTTT; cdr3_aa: CASSDRGTYEKLFF
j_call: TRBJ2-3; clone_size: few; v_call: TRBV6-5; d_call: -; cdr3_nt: TGTGCCACACAATCTAGGTTATCCACAGATACGCAGTATTTT; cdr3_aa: CATQSRLSTDTQYF
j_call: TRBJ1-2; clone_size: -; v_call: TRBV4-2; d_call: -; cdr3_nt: TGTGCCAGCAGCCAACACCCGGGAGGGGTGGAGAATGGCTACACCTTC; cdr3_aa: CASSQHPGGVENGYTF
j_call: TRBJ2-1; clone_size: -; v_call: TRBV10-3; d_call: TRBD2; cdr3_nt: TGTGCCATCAGTGCGGGGGGGCGGGATGAGCAGTTCTTC; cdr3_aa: CAISAGGRDEQFF
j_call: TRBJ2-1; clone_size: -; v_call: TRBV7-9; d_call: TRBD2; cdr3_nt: TGTGCCAGCAGCTTAGGGCGGGGGGGCCGGAATGAGCAGTTCTTC; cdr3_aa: CASSLGRGGRNEQFF
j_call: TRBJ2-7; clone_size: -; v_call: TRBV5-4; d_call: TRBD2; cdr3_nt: TGTGCCAGCAGCTTTAGCGGGAGCTCCTACGAGCAGTACTTC; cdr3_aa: CASSFSGSSYEQYF
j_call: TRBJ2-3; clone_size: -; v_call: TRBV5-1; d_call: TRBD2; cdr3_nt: TGCGCCAGCAGCTCGTCCGGGACTAGCTTCCGACGCACAGATACGCAGTATTTT; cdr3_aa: CASSSSGTSFRRTDTQYF
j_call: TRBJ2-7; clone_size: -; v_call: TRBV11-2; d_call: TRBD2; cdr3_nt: TGTGCCAGCAGCTTGAATAGGTTGGCTAGCGGGGGAGATTACGAGCAGTACTTC; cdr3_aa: CASSLNRLASGGDYEQYF
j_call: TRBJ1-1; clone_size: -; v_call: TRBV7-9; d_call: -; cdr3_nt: TGTGCCAGCAGCGCACGCAGGGTTTACGAAGCTTTCTTT; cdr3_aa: CASSARRVYEAFF
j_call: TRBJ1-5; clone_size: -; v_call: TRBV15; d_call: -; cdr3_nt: TGTGCCACCAGCAGAGCCGGGACAATTAATCAGCCCCAGCATTTT; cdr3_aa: CATSRAGTINQPQHF
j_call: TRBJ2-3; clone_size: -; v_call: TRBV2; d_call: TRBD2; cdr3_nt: TGTGCCAGCAGTGATGGCGGGGGGGCCAGAGATACGCAGTATTTT; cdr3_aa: CASSDGGGARDTQYF
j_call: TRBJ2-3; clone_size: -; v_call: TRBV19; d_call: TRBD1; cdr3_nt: TGTGCCAGTAAACAGGGGTTGGTCGCAGATACGCAGTATTTT; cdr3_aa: CASKQGLVADTQYF
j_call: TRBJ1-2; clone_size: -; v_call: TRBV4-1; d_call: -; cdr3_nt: TGCGCCAGCAGCCAAGTTCTCGTGGAGGGTAGTGGCTACACCTTC; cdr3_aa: CASSQVLVEGSGYTF
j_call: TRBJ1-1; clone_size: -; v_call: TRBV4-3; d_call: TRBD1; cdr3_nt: TGCGCCAGCAGCCAACTTACAGGGGGCGAAAGGGTGAACACTGAAGCTTTCTTT; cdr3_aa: CASSQLTGGERVNTEAFF
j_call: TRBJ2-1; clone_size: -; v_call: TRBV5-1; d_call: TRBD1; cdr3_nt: TGCGCCAGCAGATTGGGGACAGTCCTATACAATGAGCAGTTCTTC; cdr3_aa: CASRLGTVLYNEQFF
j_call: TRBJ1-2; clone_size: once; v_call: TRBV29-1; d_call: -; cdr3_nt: TGCAGCGTTGGGATGACAAACTCTGGCTACACCTTC; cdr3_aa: CSVGMTNSGYTF
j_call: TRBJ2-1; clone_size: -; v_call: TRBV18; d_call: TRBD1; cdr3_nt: TGTGCCAGCTCACCTGACAGGGATTACTACAATGAGCAGTTCTTC; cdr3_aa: CASSPDRDYYNEQFF
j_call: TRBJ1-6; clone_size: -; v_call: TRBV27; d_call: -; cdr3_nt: TGTGCCAGCAGTCCCGGGGTGTATTCACCCCTCCACTTT; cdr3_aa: CASSPGVYSPLHF
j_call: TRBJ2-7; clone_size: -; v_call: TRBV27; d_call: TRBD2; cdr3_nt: TGTGCCAGCAGTTTATCGCCCAGCGGGAGAGAGTACTTC; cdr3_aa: CASSLSPSGREYF
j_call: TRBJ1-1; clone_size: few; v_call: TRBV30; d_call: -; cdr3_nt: TGTGCCTGGAACGTAAGGACAGTAACAATGAACACTGAAGCTTTCTTT; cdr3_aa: CAWNVRTVTMNTEAFF
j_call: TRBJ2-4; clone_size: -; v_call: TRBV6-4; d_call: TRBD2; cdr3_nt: TGTGCCAGCAGTGACTGGACTAGGGACATTCAGTACTTC; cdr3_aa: CASSDWTRDIQYF
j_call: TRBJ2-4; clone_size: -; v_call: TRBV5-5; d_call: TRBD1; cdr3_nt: TGTGCCAGCAGCCGCACAGGGGGCGGAAACATTCAGTACTTC; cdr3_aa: CASSRTGGGNIQYF